The 29 T cell receptor beta chains listed next were all sequenced from one sample in a study of blood T cell repertoires in COVID-19. Produced via immunoSEQ multiplex PCR; TCRdb's table is partial and in-frame only. Altogether around 200,000 clones are present, roughly 80% being singletons, with the ten largest covering 15% to 20%. Specimen: peripheral blood. The receptors originated from a woman at least 80 years old with active or convalescent COVID-19.

The chain joins TRBV9 to TRBJ1-1; no firm D call. Germline-derived CDR1 and CDR2 are SGDLS and YYNGEE. Trimming shortened V by 2 bases and J by 0 bases, and 8 bases separated the two germline ends. The CDR3 sequence is 14 residues long. Here the CDR3 DNA reads TGTGCCAGCAGCGTGTCAGGCATGAACACTGAAGCTTTCTTT. Its translation is CASSVSGMNTEAFF.

The V and J genes are TRBV5-1 and TRBJ2-5; 9 nucleotides agree with TRBD1. Unmatched junction bases numbered 1, after V lost 4 bases and J lost 3 bases. CDR1 and CDR2 (germline): SGHRS, YFSETQ. The CDR3 is made up of 13 amino acids. This CDR3 reads CASSRDREETQYF. CDR3 DNA sequence: TGCGCCAGCAGCCGGGACAGGGAAGAGACCCAGTACTTC. The full variable domain, in which reference TRBV5-1 and TRBJ2-5 provide the parts outside the CDR3, is KAGVTQTPRYLIKTRGQQVTLSCSPISGHRSVSWYQQTPGQGLQFLFEYFSETQRNKGNFPGRFSGRQFSNSRSEMNVSTLELGDSALYLCASSRDREETQYFGPGTRLLVL.

This chain uses TRBV5-1 with TRBJ1-3; 7 bases line up with TRBD1. The CDR3 is 15 amino acids. Looked up from germline, CDR1 is SGHRS and CDR2 is YFSETQ. Trimming cost V 4 bases and J 3 bases; bases outside gene matches: 7. The CDR3, as DNA: TGCGCCAGCAGCCTGCGACAGGGTGGTGGAAACACCATATATTTT. Protein product: CASSLRQGGGNTIYF.

J is TRBJ2-3 and V is TRBV5-6; a possible D gene is TRBD2 (6 bases). Germline V lookup: CDR1 SGHDT, CDR2 YYEEEE. The CDR3 loop spans 11 amino acids. V lost 4 bases to trimming and J lost 6 bases, with 6 bases between them. The CDR3 coding sequence is TGTGCCAGCAGCGGGAGGGATACGCAGTATTTT. It translates to CASSGRDTQYF. The full variable domain, in which reference TRBV5-6 and TRBJ2-3 provide the parts outside the CDR3, is DAGVTQSPTHLIKTRGQQVTLRCSPKSGHDTVSWYQQALGQGPQFIFQYYEEEERQRGNFPDRFSGHQFPNYSSELNVNALLLGDSALYLCASSGRDTQYFGPGTRLTVL.

CDR3 nucleotides: TGTGCCAGCAGTACCTGGGGACAGGGTAGAACCGGGGAGCTGTTTTTT. Encoded protein: CASSTWGQGRTGELFF. The chain combines TRBV6-2 or TRBV6-3 with TRBJ2-2, with 9 positions matching TRBD1. This CDR3 comprises 16 residues. J lost 5 bases, V lost 5 bases, and 9 bases had no gene match. Germline CDR1 is MNHEY and CDR2 is SVGEGT.

DNA for the CDR3: TGCGCCAGCAGAATATTCTCTGGGGCCAACGTCCTGACTTTC. Protein sequence: CASRIFSGANVLTF. V and J are TRBV5-1 and TRBJ2-6; D not certain. From germline, CDR1 is SGHRS and CDR2 YFSETQ. V dropped 5 bases and J dropped 0 bases, with 6 bases sitting between them. This CDR3 has 14 amino acids.

CDR3 loop: CASSSRGTGWVPLHF. Written as DNA, the CDR3 is TGTGCCAGCAGTTCCCGGGGGACAGGGTGGGTACCCCTCCACTTT. This sequence joins TRBV6-6 and TRBJ1-6; TRBD1 aligns across 9 bases. The V gene end was trimmed by 4 bases and the J gene end by 12 bases; junction bases not matched to a gene: 10. The germline gives CDR1 MNHNY, CDR2 SVGAGI (reference sequence). The CDR3 is 15 residues long.

The rearrangement joins TRBV5-6 to TRBJ1-1; no clear D gene. With 8 bases removed from V and 0 bases from J, the gap between germline ends came to 11 bases. There are 13 residues in the CDR3. CDR1 and CDR2 from the germline V gene are SGHDT and YYEEEE. CDR3 coding DNA: TGTGCCAGTCACGGGAGAATGAACACTGAAGCTTTCTTT. Translating it yields CASHGRMNTEAFF.

This sequence joins TRBV19 and TRBJ1-5; possible D gene TRBD1, 6 bases. CDR1 and CDR2 from the germline V gene are LNHDA and SQIVND (reference sequence). V dropped 6 bases and J dropped 6 bases, with 21 bases sitting between them. The CDR3 consists of 16 residues. CDR3 DNA: TGTGCCAGTAGGCCCGCAGACAGGATATTCTTTCAGCCCCAGCATTTT. Translating gives CASRPADRIFFQPQHF.

This chain links TRBV24-1 with TRBJ2-1; 8 bases align to TRBD1. With V trimmed by 3 bases and J by 8 bases, 11 bases remained unmatched. Germline V lookup: CDR1 KGHDR, CDR2 SFDVKD. The CDR3 is 16 residues long. The CDR3, as DNA: TGTGCCACCAGTGATCCTTCGACAGGGGCAGGCGATGAGCAGTTCTTC. It yields the protein CATSDPSTGAGDEQFF.

The chain uses TRBV30 and TRBJ1-6; unclear D gene. Germline CDR1 and CDR2: GTSNPN and SVGIG (reference sequence). Trimming left V 0 bases short and J 2 bases short, with 8 bases between. This CDR3 is built from 15 residues. The CDR3 nucleotides are TGTGCCTGGAGTGTAAGCCCGACCTATAATTCACCCCTCCACTTT. Translation: CAWSVSPTYNSPLHF.

The chain employs TRBV6-1 and TRBJ1-1; 7 bases are shared with TRBD1. This CDR3 region has 16 residues. J was trimmed by 4 bases and V by 1 base; bases with no gene match: 9. The V gene's germline CDR1 is MNHNS and CDR2 SASEGT. The CDR3 region is CASSEEGQYPPTEAFF. Here the CDR3 DNA reads TGTGCCAGCAGTGAAGAGGGACAGTACCCCCCCACTGAAGCTTTCTTT.

The chain carries TRBV18 and TRBJ2-7; 10 bases are a match to TRBD1. Germline CDR1 and CDR2: KGHSH and LQKENI. The V and J ends lost 3 bases and 3 bases, in that order; junction bases with no gene match: 5. The CDR3 is made up of 15 amino acids. The CDR3 protein is CASSPTGGVGYEQYF. CDR3 sequence (DNA): TGTGCCAGCTCACCGACAGGGGGCGTGGGCTACGAGCAGTACTTC. The full variable domain, with the rest looked up from reference TRBV18 and TRBJ2-7, is NAGVMQNPRHLVRRRGQEARLRCSPMKGHSHVYWYRQLPEEGLKFMVYLQKENIIDESGMPKERFSAEFPKEGPSILRIQQVVRGDSAAYFCASSPTGGVGYEQYFGPGTRLTVT.

This chain's CDR3 is CASSSWQGGEQYF. The CDR3 nucleotides read TGTGCCAGCAGCTCGTGGCAGGGTGGCGAGCAGTACTTC. The chain combines TRBV7-6 with TRBJ2-7; the D gene is possibly TRBD1 (5 bases). CDR3 length: 13 amino acids. The V and J ends lost 4 bases and 6 bases respectively, with 13 bases between them. Germline assignment: CDR1 SGHVS and CDR2 FNYEAQ.

This clone was seen more than once but under ten times. This rearrangement joins TRBV7-9 to TRBJ1-4; D might be TRBD1 (5 bases). The V and J ends lost 1 base and 2 bases respectively, with 8 bases between them. Germline V gene lookup returns CDR1 SEHNR and CDR2 FQNEAQ (reference sequence). CDR3 length: 15 amino acids. The CDR3, as DNA: TGTGCCAGCAGCTTAGGAGCAGGGACTAATGAAAAACTGTTTTTT. Translating it yields CASSLGAGTNEKLFF. The complete variable domain, with remaining parts taken from reference TRBV7-9 and TRBJ1-4, reads DTGVSQNPRHKITKRGQNVTFRCDPISEHNRLYWYRQTLGQGPEFLTYFQNEAQLEKSRLLSDRFSAERPKGSFSTLEIQRTEQGDSAMYLCASSLGAGTNEKLFFGSGTQLSVL.

V and J are TRBV5-1 and TRBJ1-4; 7 bases agree with TRBD1. The CDR3 is made up of 14 amino acids. V shed 5 bases, J shed 5 bases, and the junction held 6 bases outside the gene matches. Germline loops: CDR1 SGHRS, CDR2 YFSETQ. The CDR3 region has the DNA TGCGCCAGCAGGTCCGGGACAGCGAATGAAAAACTGTTTTTT. Its translation is CASRSGTANEKLFF.

In its sample, this clone was seen once. V and J are TRBV24-1 and TRBJ2-3; 7 bases map to TRBD1. Unmatched junction bases numbered 8, after V lost 4 bases and J lost 2 bases. The germline V gene has CDR1 KGHDR and CDR2 SFDVKD. There are 16 residues in the CDR3. The CDR3 nucleotides read TGTGCCACCAGTGAAAGATGGGACAGAGACACAGATACGCAGTATTTT. It translates to CATSERWDRDTDTQYF.

The V and J genes are TRBV30 and TRBJ2-7; 9 bases match TRBD1. This CDR3 comprises 14 residues. The germline CDR1 and CDR2 sequences are GTSNPN and SVGIG (reference sequence). J gave up 6 bases and V 0 bases, and 6 bases lay outside the gene matches. This chain's CDR3 is CAWSVLRTGAEQYF. The CDR3 nucleotides are TGTGCCTGGAGTGTACTGAGGACAGGGGCCGAGCAGTACTTC.

The chain links TRBV28 to TRBJ1-6; no firm D call. From germline, CDR1 is MDHEN and CDR2 SYDVKM. The V gene lost 10 bases and the J gene lost 5 bases, with 18 bases spanning the gap. This CDR3 spans 15 amino acids. CDR3 in DNA: TGTGCCACAGTTTCGGCAGGCTCAGATAATTCACCCCTCCACTTT. This translates into CATVSAGSDNSPLHF.

This chain links TRBV3-1 (or the pseudogene TRBV3-2) with TRBJ1-4; D gene unclear. V lost 6 bases to trimming and J lost 0 bases, with 8 bases between them. The germline gives CDR1 LGHDT, CDR2 YNNKEL (reference sequence). The CDR3 sequence is 14 residues long. The CDR3 DNA sequence: TGTGCCAGCAGTCCCATGTCAACTAATGAAAAACTGTTTTTT. Amino acids: CASSPMSTNEKLFF.

In its sample, this clone was seen once. The V and J genes are TRBV7-9 and TRBJ2-1; the D gene is possibly TRBD2 (5 bases). V lost 3 bases and J 6 bases, leaving 21 bases between the germline ends. The CDR3 totals 17 residues. Germline CDR1 is SEHNR and CDR2 is FQNEAQ (reference sequence). CDR3 amino acids: CASSFLAGDQSRNEQFF. The CDR3 DNA follows: TGTGCCAGCAGCTTCTTGGCCGGGGATCAGTCCCGCAATGAGCAGTTCTTC.

This chain links TRBV9 with TRBJ2-2; D gene uncertain. The CDR3 spans 13 residues. V was clipped by 4 bases and J by 6 bases, with 10 bases between them. The germline CDR1 and CDR2 sequences are SGDLS and YYNGEE. CDR3 sequence (DNA): TGTGCCAGCAGCCCAAGATTAGCCGGGGAGCTGTTTTTT. This gives the protein CASSPRLAGELFF.

V gene TRBV6-5 combines with J gene TRBJ1-2, with D hard to call. Looked up from germline, CDR1 is MNHEY and CDR2 is SVGAGI. Trimming removed 6 bases from V and 0 bases from J, with 11 bases in between. This CDR3 has 14 amino acids. CDR3 coding DNA: TGTGCCAGCAGAGGTGGAGGAGCTAACTATGGCTACACCTTC. This translates into CASRGGGANYGYTF.

J is TRBJ1-1 and V is TRBV18, with a possible D match to TRBD1 (5 bases). Germline-derived CDR1 and CDR2 are KGHSH and LQKENI. This CDR3 has 12 residues. Trimming removed 4 bases from V and 8 bases from J, with 11 bases in between. For the CDR3, the DNA is TGTGCCAGCTCACGGGGCCCATTAGAAGCTTTCTTT. This sequence encodes CASSRGPLEAFF.

The chain uses TRBV13 and TRBJ2-5; TRBD1 might be the D (5 bases). The CDR3 spans 14 residues. Germline V gene sequence: CDR1 PRHDT, CDR2 FYEKMQ (reference sequence). V was pared by 2 bases and J by 5 bases, with 12 bases between. Here the CDR3 DNA reads TGTGCCAGCAGCTTAAGGTCCAGGGCTGAGACCCAGTACTTC. The encoded protein is CASSLRSRAETQYF. The full variable domain, in which reference TRBV13 and TRBJ2-5 provide the parts outside the CDR3, is AAGVIQSPRHLIKEKRETATLKCYPIPRHDTVYWYQQGPGQDPQFLISFYEKMQSDKGSIPDRFSAQQFSDYHSELNMSSLELGDSALYFCASSLRSRAETQYFGPGTRLLVL.

The table lists this clone with a few counts. The rearrangement joins TRBV29-1 to TRBJ1-2; 8 bases are a match to TRBD1. Germline V CDR1 and CDR2: SQVTM, ANQGSEA. The CDR3 is 14 amino acids. Unmatched junction bases numbered 12, after V lost 5 bases and J lost 7 bases. The CDR3 loop reads CSVTTGELVVGYTF. The CDR3 DNA reads as TGCAGCGTTACGACAGGGGAGTTGGTGGTTGGCTACACCTTC.

The rearrangement joins TRBV14 to TRBJ1-1, with D possibly matching TRBD1 (5 bases). Germline CDR1 is SGHDN and CDR2 is FVKESK. V was shortened by 2 bases and J by 7 bases, with 11 bases between the two germline ends. The CDR3 covers 13 residues. The CDR3 coding sequence is TGTGCCAGCAGCCAACAGGCGGGGCATGAAGCTTTCTTT. This encodes CASSQQAGHEAFF.

The V and J genes are TRBV12-1 and TRBJ1-1; the table's D gene call, TRBD1, was not cross checked with the DNA. TRBV12-1 is a pseudogene locus. The CDR3 extends over 14 amino acids. DNA for the CDR3: TGTGCCAGCAGCCAGGGACAGTGGAACACTGAAGCTTTCTTT. As protein: CASSQGQWNTEAFF.

The rearrangement uses TRBV19 and TRBJ2-1; 13 nucleotides align to TRBD2. Looked up from germline, CDR1 is LNHDA and CDR2 is SQIVND (reference sequence). The CDR3 runs 20 residues. The junction had 17 bases not matched to a gene; V was cut back by 7 bases and J by 2 bases. The CDR3 here is CASTKIRGGLAGLTYNEQFF. The CDR3 coding sequence is TGTGCCAGTACAAAAATCCGGGGGGGACTAGCGGGGCTGACCTACAATGAGCAGTTCTTC.